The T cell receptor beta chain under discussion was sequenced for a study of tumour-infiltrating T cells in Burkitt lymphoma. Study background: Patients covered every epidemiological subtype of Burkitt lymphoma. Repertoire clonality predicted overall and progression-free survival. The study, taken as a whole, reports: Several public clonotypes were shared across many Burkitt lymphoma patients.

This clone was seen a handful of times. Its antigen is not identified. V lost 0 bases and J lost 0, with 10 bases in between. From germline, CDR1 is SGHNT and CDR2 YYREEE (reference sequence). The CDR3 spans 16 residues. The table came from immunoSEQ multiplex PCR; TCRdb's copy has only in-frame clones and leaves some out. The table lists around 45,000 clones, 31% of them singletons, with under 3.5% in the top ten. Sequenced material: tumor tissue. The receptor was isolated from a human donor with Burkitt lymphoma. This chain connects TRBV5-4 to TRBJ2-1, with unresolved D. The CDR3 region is CASSLGLSLSYNEQFF. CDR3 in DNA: TGTGCCAGCAGCTTGGGACTCTCCCTCTCCTACAATGAGCAGTTCTTC. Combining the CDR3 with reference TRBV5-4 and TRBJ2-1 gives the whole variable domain ETGVTQSPTHLIKTRGQQVTLRCSSQSGHNTVSWYQQALGQGPQFIFQYYREEENGRGNFPPRFSGLQFPNYSSELNVNALELDDSALYLCASSLGLSLSYNEQFFGPGTRLTVL.